These T cell receptor beta chains were read from a single sample in a study of blood T cells in healthy people across ages. One entry per CDR3 protein results from TCRdb running MiXCR on the 5' RACE reads. This table has about 700,000 distinct CDR3 sequences, around 32% appearing once. The sequencing sample was made of blood. Every receptor here comes from a woman older than 75 in good health. CDR3s include the opening cysteine and the closing phenylalanine or tryptophan. A D gene is named only where the DNA matches it firmly. Expanded clones get a size class; other rows say once, few or many, or leave the size out.

CDR3 DNA	CDR3 protein	D gene	clone size	V gene	J gene
TGTGCCAGCAGTGGAAACTACCTTGAGCAGTTCTTC	CASSGNYLEQFF	NA	many	TRBV27	TRBJ2-1
TGCAGTGCTATGGTCATAAGGCGGAATGAGCAGTTCTTC	CSAMVIRRNEQFF	NA	many	TRBV20-1	TRBJ2-1
TGTGCCACCAGCCCGGGAACCTACAATGAGCAGTTCTTC	CATSPGTYNEQFF	NA	many	TRBV24-1	TRBJ2-1
TGTGCCAGCAGCTTGATCCCGCCGGGACAGTCGAACGAGCAGTACTTC	CASSLIPPGQSNEQYF	TRBD1	many	TRBV7-2	TRBJ2-7
TGCAGCGTCCGCCCAGCGGGCACAGATACGCAGTATTTT	CSVRPAGTDTQYF	NA	few	TRBV29-1	TRBJ2-3
TGCAGTGCTAGCGCCAGCGGGGCGCGGGGTACGCAGTATTTT	CSASASGARGTQYF	TRBD2	many	TRBV20-1	TRBJ2-3
TGCGCCAGCAGCTTTCCGGGTTCGAACACCGGGGAGCTGTTTTTT	CASSFPGSNTGELFF	NA	few	TRBV5-1	TRBJ2-2
TGTGCCATCAAGGAGACAGCGAGTTCACCCCTCCACTTT	CAIKETASSPLHF	NA	many	TRBV10-3	TRBJ1-6
TGCGCCAGCAGCTTACACCCCTTCCGGACAGGCGGAGACGAAAAACGGTTTTTT	CASSLHPFRTGGDEKRFF	TRBD1	few	TRBV5-1	TRBJ1-4
TGTGCCAGCAGAACGGACAGGGCAGGGAACATTCAGTACTTC	CASRTDRAGNIQYF	TRBD1	many	TRBV28	TRBJ2-4
TGTGCCAGCAGCCCAGACGGACAGCACGCCTATAGCTACACCTTC	CASSPDGQHAYSYTF	NA	NA	TRBV4-2	TRBJ1-2
TGCGCCAGCAGCTTGGCCCTAGTGCCATCCTACGAGCAGTACTTC	CASSLALVPSYEQYF	NA	few	TRBV5-1	TRBJ2-7
TGCGCCAGCAGCCCGGGACAGAATCGGAACACTGAAGCTTTCTTT	CASSPGQNRNTEAFF	TRBD1	few	TRBV5-1	TRBJ1-1
TGTGCCAGCAGCTGTGGGGGTGGGGGCGAGAACCAGTACTTC	CASSCGGGGENQYF	NA	few	TRBV7-3	TRBJ2-5
TGCAGCGCTCCTGGAGGATCCGCCTACAATGAGCAGTTCTTC	CSAPGGSAYNEQFF	NA	NA	TRBV29-1	TRBJ2-1
TGTGCCAGCAGCCCGGGGACACCCTATGGCTACACCTTC	CASSPGTPYGYTF	NA	many	TRBV7-9	TRBJ1-2
TGTGCCAGCAGCCAAGGAGGAAGGAGCTCCTATAATTCACCCCTCCACTTT	CASSQGGRSSYNSPLHF	NA	few	TRBV4-2	TRBJ1-6
TGCGCCAGCAGCTTGGAGGACACTTACAATGAGCAGTTCTTC	CASSLEDTYNEQFF	NA	NA	TRBV5-1	TRBJ2-1
TGTGCCAGCAGTTTATCATACAGGAGTAGCAATCAGCCCCAGCATTTT	CASSLSYRSSNQPQHF	NA	many	TRBV27	TRBJ1-5
TGCAGTGCTAGAGATTTGGTGGGACTAGCGGGGGGGATCTCCTACAATGAGCAGTTCTTC	CSARDLVGLAGGISYNEQFF	TRBD2	many	TRBV20-1	TRBJ2-1
TGTGCCAGCAGCGCTCGGGGGGCTACAGATACGCAGTATTTT	CASSARGATDTQYF	NA	many	TRBV12-3/TRBV12-4	TRBJ2-3
TGCGCCAGCAGCTTCCGACTAGCGGGGGGGTCAAGTGAGACCCAGTACTTC	CASSFRLAGGSSETQYF	TRBD2	once	TRBV5-1	TRBJ2-5
TGTGCCAGCAGTTATACTGCGGGGCAAGAGACCCAGTACTTC	CASSYTAGQETQYF	NA	NA	TRBV9	TRBJ2-5
TGCAGTGCTACTGGACAGGAGCCTTATGGCTACACCTTC	CSATGQEPYGYTF	TRBD1	many	TRBV20-1	TRBJ1-2
TGTGCCAGCCAGGGACAGCGATCCTACAATGAGCAGTTCTTC	CASQGQRSYNEQFF	TRBD1	NA	TRBV12-3/TRBV12-4	TRBJ2-1
TGTGCCAGCAGTGCCAGGAGGGCGGGGAACACTGAAGCTTTCTTT	CASSARRAGNTEAFF	NA	NA	TRBV2	TRBJ1-1
TGTGCCAGCAGTTACAGGGGGGACTACGAGCAGTACTTC	CASSYRGDYEQYF	NA	many	TRBV6-5	TRBJ2-7
TGTGCCAGCAGCTTGGCTCTTGGTGTGAGCGAGCAGTACTTC	CASSLALGVSEQYF	NA	many	TRBV5-6	TRBJ2-7
TGTGCCAGCAGCCCCGGACAGTTCTCCTACGAGCAGTACTTC	CASSPGQFSYEQYF	NA	many	TRBV7-6	TRBJ2-7
TGTGCCAGCTGGGGGAACAATGAGCAGTTCTTC	CASWGNNEQFF	NA	many	TRBV19	TRBJ2-1
TGCGCCAGCAGTGAGTCGACCAGCACAGATACGCAGTATTTT	CASSESTSTDTQYF	NA	once	TRBV10-2	TRBJ2-3
TGTGCCAGCAGTTACAGGGGGCCCCAGCATTTT	CASSYRGPQHF	TRBD1	NA	TRBV12-3/TRBV12-4	TRBJ1-5
TGTGCCAGCTCACACAAGACAGATACGCAGTATTTT	CASSHKTDTQYF	NA	few	TRBV18	TRBJ2-3
TGTGCCGCAGGGACGGCTTATAGCAATCAGCCCCAGCATTTT	CAAGTAYSNQPQHF	NA	few	TRBV10-3	TRBJ1-5
TGCAGCGTTGGTGACAGCGGAACGAGCACAGATACGCAGTATTTT	CSVGDSGTSTDTQYF	NA	many	TRBV29-1	TRBJ2-3
TGTGCCAGCAGCCGGTTACCGGGACAGGGGGGAATGAACACTGAAGCTTTCTTT	CASSRLPGQGGMNTEAFF	TRBD1	many	TRBV14	TRBJ1-1
TGTGCCAGTATTGTTGGAGGGGGGAACACTGAAGCTTTCTTT	CASIVGGGNTEAFF	NA	NA	TRBV19	TRBJ1-1
TGTGCCAGCAGTTCGGCGGCCCGGGAGACCCAGTACTTC	CASSSAARETQYF	NA	many	TRBV12-3/TRBV12-4	TRBJ2-5
TGCAGTGCCCTATCGGGGACTACCCTACAGACCGGGGAGCTGTTTTTT	CSALSGTTLQTGELFF	TRBD2	few	TRBV20-1	TRBJ2-2
TGCGCCAGCAGCGGGGGGTCTCCCGGTGGCTATGGCTACACCTTC	CASSGGSPGGYGYTF	NA	few	TRBV5-1	TRBJ1-2
TGTGCCAGCACCTCGACAGGGACTCAGCCCCAGCATTTT	CASTSTGTQPQHF	TRBD1	few	TRBV2	TRBJ1-5
TGTGCCTGGAGTCGTGGGGATATTGAAGCTTTCTTT	CAWSRGDIEAFF	NA	NA	TRBV30	TRBJ1-1
TGTGCCACCAGTGATTTTGGGGCAACTAGCACAGATACGCAGTATTTT	CATSDFGATSTDTQYF	NA	many	TRBV24-1	TRBJ2-3
TGTGCCAGTTCTAGCGGGAGGGCCGTTTGGGCAGATACGCAGTATTTT	CASSSGRAVWADTQYF	TRBD2	NA	TRBV7-2	TRBJ2-3
TGTGCCAGCAGCCCACCACAAGGTGGCTACACCTTC	CASSPPQGGYTF	NA	many	TRBV7-9	TRBJ1-2
TGTGCCAGCAGCTCGAGGACTAGCCTGGCAGAGACCCAGTACTTC	CASSSRTSLAETQYF	TRBD2	many	TRBV5-4	TRBJ2-5
TGTGCCAGCAGTCTACAGGGGAAGGACACTGAAGCTTTCTTT	CASSLQGKDTEAFF	TRBD1	once	TRBV27	TRBJ1-1
TGTGCCACCAGTGATGGGGCGGAGAGGGGGCTCCAGTTCTTC	CATSDGAERGLQFF	TRBD1	many	TRBV24-1	TRBJ2-1
TGTGCCAGCAGCCAAGATCTTATCACAGTAGGTGAAGCTTTCTTT	CASSQDLITVGEAFF	NA	NA	TRBV14	TRBJ1-1
TGTGCCAGCAGCCCCCGGTGGGGGCTTCGCCGCATACAATCCTACGAGCAGTACTTC	CASSPRWGLRRIQSYEQYF	NA	many	TRBV3-1	TRBJ2-7
TGTGCCAGCAGTTCGCTCCCCCGGGACTCAAGGGGGACCCAGTACTTC	CASSSLPRDSRGTQYF	NA	NA	TRBV27	TRBJ2-5
TGCGCCAGCAGCCCAGGACCGGGAGAGGGAGGCTACACCTTC	CASSPGPGEGGYTF	NA	NA	TRBV5-1	TRBJ1-2
TGTGCCATCAGTGAAAAGGACTCTGGAAACACCGTATATTTT	CAISEKDSGNTVYF	NA	NA	TRBV10-3	TRBJ1-3
TGTGCCAGCAGCTTAGAGTCGTGGGGCCCTCAAGAGACCCAGTACTTC	CASSLESWGPQETQYF	NA	NA	TRBV7-2	TRBJ2-5